These 25 T cell receptor beta chains originate from one sample sequenced in a study of cytomegalovirus exposure and HLA in healthy donors. Amplification used 60 Vbeta primers and 13 Jbeta primers. TCRdb keeps only in-frame clones here, not all; method: immunoSEQ multiplex PCR. The data hold about 210,000 clones, with about four fifths observed a single time. The sequenced sample was PBMCs. The source is a woman aged 45-65 years in good health and CMV-seropositive.

Many counts were recorded for this clone. The V gene is TRBV6-4, the J gene TRBJ2-3, with 8 bases matching TRBD1. Per germline, CDR1 MRHNA and CDR2 SNTAGT. The junction had 0 bases not matched to a gene; V was cut back by 3 bases and J by 1 base. This CDR3 spans 14 amino acids. CDR3 in amino acids: CASSETGGTDTQYF. The CDR3 bases are TGTGCCAGCAGTGAGACAGGGGGCACAGATACGCAGTATTTT.

This rearrangement joins TRBV7-6 to TRBJ1-6; 9 bases map to TRBD1. The CDR3 spans 17 residues. Germline CDR1 SGHVS, CDR2 FNYEAQ. The V gene end was trimmed by 1 base and the J gene end by 7 bases; junction bases not matched to a gene: 8. The CDR3: CASSLEARGQGNSPLHF. In DNA, the CDR3 is TGTGCCAGCAGCTTAGAGGCTAGAGGACAGGGGAATTCACCCCTCCACTTT.

This chain joins TRBV19 and TRBJ2-2; 7 nucleotides agree with TRBD1. V dropped 8 bases and J dropped 1; count of bases not matched to a gene: 1. The CDR3 totals 13 residues. Germline V CDR1 and CDR2: LNHDA, SQIVND (reference sequence). CDR3 in DNA: TGTGCCAGTGGACAGGAGAACACCGGGGAGCTGTTTTTT. Translation gives CASGQENTGELFF.

V usage is TRBV19 and J usage is TRBJ2-7; TRBD1 matches at 7 bases. Germline assignment: CDR1 LNHDA and CDR2 SQIVND (reference sequence). The CDR3 has 14 amino acids. The V gene end was trimmed by 5 bases and the J gene end by 5 bases; junction bases not matched to a gene: 9. The CDR3 region has the DNA TGTGCCAGTAGTCCCCCCGGACAGGACAACGAGCAGTACTTC. Its protein is CASSPPGQDNEQYF.

The V and J genes are TRBV19 and TRBJ2-2; 8 positions match TRBD1. This CDR3 contains 14 residues. With 9 bases clipped from V and 5 bases from J, the junction kept 8 bases outside the gene matches. Germline lookup yields CDR1 LNHDA and CDR2 SQIVND (reference sequence). CDR3 coding DNA: TGTGCCAGCAGAGACAGGGGCCAAACCGGGGAGCTGTTTTTT. Amino acid sequence: CASRDRGQTGELFF.

A single count supports this clone. CDR3 loop: CASSMGGVGGYTF. The DNA of the CDR3 is TGTGCCAGTAGTATGGGGGGGGTCGGGGGCTACACCTTC. V is TRBV19 and J is TRBJ1-2; TRBD1 might be the D (5 bases). V was trimmed by 3 bases and J by 8 bases, leaving 13 bases between them. Germline lookup yields CDR1 LNHDA and CDR2 SQIVND (reference sequence). The CDR3 totals 13 residues.

The chain carries TRBV5-1 and TRBJ2-7; D gene ambiguous. CDR1 is SGHRS, CDR2 YFSETQ, per germline. Trimming shortened V by 1 base and J by 2 bases, and 13 bases separated the two germline ends. The CDR3 has 15 residues. In DNA, the CDR3 is TGCGCCAGCAGCTTGCGTCAGTTGCCTCCCTACGAGCAGTACTTC. This translates into CASSLRQLPPYEQYF.

The CDR3 spells CSAGQGTDTQYF. The DNA of the CDR3 is TGCAGCGCCGGACAGGGCACAGATACGCAGTATTTT. The V call is TRBV29-1, the J call TRBJ2-3; 7 positions match TRBD1. The CDR3 has 12 residues. Germline lookup yields CDR1 SQVTM and CDR2 ANQGSEA. With V trimmed by 7 bases and J by 1 base, 2 bases remained unmatched.

The V gene is TRBV6-5, the J gene TRBJ2-7; 9 bases agree with TRBD1. The junction had 12 bases not matched to a gene; V was cut back by 8 bases and J by 7 bases. The CDR3 spans 14 residues. From germline, CDR1 is MNHEY and CDR2 SVGAGI. Written as DNA, the CDR3 is TGTGCCAGCCAGACCGGGACAGGGCATCGGGAGCAGTACTTC. It encodes CASQTGTGHREQYF.

The V gene is TRBV6-1, the J gene TRBJ1-6; D is unclear. The V end lost 4 bases, the J end lost 6 bases, and 10 bases lay between the germline ends. The germline V gene encodes CDR1 MNHNS and CDR2 SASEGT. The CDR3 length is 14 residues. The CDR3 loop is CASSVSGSNSPLHF. CDR3 bases: TGTGCCAGCAGTGTTTCGGGGAGTAATTCACCCCTCCACTTT.

This chain uses TRBV18 with TRBJ2-3; no definite D call. From germline, CDR1 is KGHSH and CDR2 LQKENI. There are 13 residues in the CDR3. V was shortened by 4 bases and J by 3 bases, with 8 bases between the two germline ends. The CDR3 coding sequence is TGTGCCAGCTCACTACAACCTACAGATACGCAGTATTTT. Amino acids: CASSLQPTDTQYF.

This clone was detected only a few times. The V and J genes are TRBV27 and TRBJ1-2; D is undetermined. The CDR3 extends over 14 amino acids. From germline, CDR1 is MNHEY and CDR2 SMNVEV (reference sequence). V lost 2 bases to trimming and J lost 4 bases, with 11 bases between them. The CDR3 nucleotides read TGTGCCAGCAGTTTAAGAGAGACGGGCTATGGCTACACCTTC. It specifies CASSLRETGYGYTF.

The chain joins TRBV21-1 to TRBJ1-2; TRBD1, the table's D call, was not compared with the DNA. TRBV21-1 is recorded as a pseudogene. The CDR3 totals 13 residues. Written as DNA, the CDR3 is TGTGCCAGCAGCAACTTACCAGGCTATGGCTACACCTTC. Protein product: CASSNLPGYGYTF.

The V gene is TRBV28, the J gene TRBJ1-4; tentative D call: TRBD1 (5 bases). V lost 1 base, J lost 5 bases, and 8 bases lay in between. In germline, CDR1 is MDHEN, CDR2 SYDVKM. The CDR3 runs to 14 residues. CDR3 region: CASSLLRGNEKLFF. CDR3 DNA: TGTGCCAGCAGTTTATTACGGGGGAATGAAAAACTGTTTTTT.

The gene calls are TRBV19 and TRBJ1-2; D possibly corresponds to TRBD1 (6 bases). CDR3 length: 15 residues. Germline V gene lookup returns CDR1 LNHDA and CDR2 SQIVND (reference sequence). V lost 1 base and J 8 bases, leaving 17 bases between the germline ends. The CDR3 here is CASSIAGQYKGGYTF. CDR3 bases: TGTGCCAGTAGTATAGCCGGACAGTACAAGGGAGGCTACACCTTC. The variable domain in full, with the rest retrieved from reference TRBV19 and TRBJ1-2, is DGGITQSPKYLFRKEGQNVTLSCEQNLNHDAMYWYRQDPGQGLRLIYYSQIVNDFQKGDIAEGYSVSREKKESFPLTVTSAQKNPTAFYLCASSIAGQYKGGYTFGSGTRLTVV.

This chain uses TRBV2 with TRBJ2-7; D not resolved. Germline V gene sequence: CDR1 SNHLY, CDR2 FYNNEI. Deletions cut 4 bases from V and 2 bases from J, with 9 bases between. CDR3 length: 13 amino acids. The CDR3 region is CASSARRPYEQYF. In DNA, the CDR3 is TGTGCCAGCAGTGCACGGAGACCCTACGAGCAGTACTTC. The whole variable domain, filled in from reference TRBV2 and TRBJ2-7, reads EPEVTQTPSHQVTQMGQEVILRCVPISNHLYFYWYRQILGQKVEFLVSFYNNEISEKSEIFDDQFSVERPDGSNFTLKIRSTKLEDSAMYFCASSARRPYEQYFGPGTRLTVT.

The chain uses TRBV7-9 and TRBJ1-1, with D hard to call. The germline V and J ends were trimmed by 3 bases and 11 bases, with 13 bases remaining between them. This CDR3 has 12 amino acids. Germline CDR1 SEHNR, CDR2 FQNEAQ (reference sequence). The CDR3 region is CASSFTPLGAFF. CDR3 DNA: TGTGCCAGCAGCTTTACCCCTCTCGGGGCTTTCTTT.

The chain combines TRBV7-9 with TRBJ2-6; 8 bases are shared with TRBD1. V shed 6 bases and J 2 bases; nucleotides not matched to a gene: 6. Germline V lookup: CDR1 SEHNR, CDR2 FQNEAQ (reference sequence). The CDR3 has 16 amino acids. The CDR3 region is CASSPPGGPGANVLTF. In nucleotides, the CDR3 is TGTGCCAGCAGTCCCCCAGGGGGCCCTGGGGCCAACGTCCTGACTTTC.

The chain has TRBV27 and TRBJ2-1; D may be TRBD1 (5 bases). Germline assignment: CDR1 MNHEY and CDR2 SMNVEV (reference sequence). This CDR3 has 16 amino acids. Trimming removed 5 bases at V and 1 base at J, with 15 bases between. CDR3 nucleotides: TGTGCCAGCAGTCTGGGGCTCCCGGCATCCTACAATGAGCAGTTCTTC. As protein: CASSLGLPASYNEQFF.

The V gene is TRBV2, the J gene TRBJ1-4; TRBD1 aligns across 7 bases. Per the germline V gene, CDR1 is SNHLY and CDR2 is FYNNEI. This CDR3 has 13 residues. The V and J ends lost 8 bases and 7 bases, in that order; junction bases with no gene match: 7. The CDR3 here is CASVPTGREKLFF. The DNA for the CDR3 is TGTGCCAGCGTCCCGACAGGGCGTGAAAAACTGTTTTTT.

The chain employs TRBV7-3 and TRBJ2-6; possible D gene TRBD1, 6 bases. The CDR3 is 17 amino acids. Germline CDR1 is SGHTA and CDR2 is FQGTGA. The V gene lost 5 bases and the J gene lost 2 bases, with 16 bases spanning the gap. Here the CDR3 reads CASSLHSHRAGANVLTF. As DNA, the CDR3 is TGTGCCAGCAGCCTACATTCCCACAGGGCTGGGGCCAACGTCCTGACTTTC.

The CDR3 protein is CASSRTGWGQPQHF. CDR3 bases: TGTGCCAGCAGCCGTACAGGATGGGGCCAGCCCCAGCATTTT. The chain uses TRBV6-1 and TRBJ1-5, with a possible D match to TRBD1 (5 bases). This CDR3 spans 14 amino acids. V was trimmed by 6 bases and J by 7 bases, leaving 16 bases between them. The germline gives CDR1 MNHNS, CDR2 SASEGT.

The V gene is TRBV10-3, the J gene TRBJ1-4; the D gene is possibly TRBD1 (6 bases). The CDR3 extends over 13 amino acids. Germline V gene sequence: CDR1 ENHRY, CDR2 SYGVKD. Trimming pared 10 bases from V and 8 bases from J, leaving 17 bases between. The CDR3 DNA reads as TGTGCCACCGCCCAGGGGAGGGACGAAAAACTGTTTTTT. This codes for CATAQGRDEKLFF.

This clone was found a few times. The V and J genes are TRBV4-3 and TRBJ2-1; 9 nucleotides agree with TRBD1. Trimming removed 3 bases from V and 7 bases from J; junction bases left unmatched: 7. This CDR3 has 15 amino acids. Germline V lookup: CDR1 LGHNA, CDR2 YSLEER. Here the CDR3 DNA reads TGCGCCAGCAGCCAGCCGGGGGACAGGGCGAATGAGCAGTTCTTC. This encodes CASSQPGDRANEQFF.

The chain uses TRBV7-6 and TRBJ2-5; 9 nucleotides line up with TRBD2. The ends lost 5 bases at V and 3 bases at J; junction bases unmatched: 10. CDR3 length: 16 amino acids. The germline V gene encodes CDR1 SGHVS and CDR2 FNYEAQ. CDR3 amino acids: CASSPLGASGEETQYF. In DNA form, the CDR3 reads TGTGCCAGCAGCCCCCTGGGAGCTAGCGGGGAAGAGACCCAGTACTTC.